This is a list of T cell receptor beta chains from one sample in a study of CD8 T cells in ankylosing spondylitis. In TCRdb, the 5' RACE reads were re-called with MiXCR into one record per CDR3 protein. The sample shows 90,000 to 100,000 distinct CDR3 sequences, 7.5% to 9% of them seen only once. The material sequenced was blood, either unsorted or a sorted T cell fraction (not recorded which). The source is a male donor with ankylosing spondylitis or in good health (not recorded which). Each CDR3 is given with its conserved first and last residue. A D gene is named only where the DNA matches it firmly. Some rows have no size entry. The others give once, few or many, or a class for an expanded clone.

clone_size j_call v_call d_call cdr3_nt cdr3_aa
many TRBJ1-5 TRBV29-1 TRBD1 TGCAGCGTCGGACAGGGGGATCAGCCCCAGCATTTT CSVGQGDQPQHF
many TRBJ2-7 TRBV27 NA TGTGCCAGCAGTTTGGGGGGGCGAGGCTACGAGCAGTACTTC CASSLGGRGYEQYF
many TRBJ2-3 TRBV6-2/TRBV6-3 NA TGTGCCAGCCCAACAAAGTCCGGGGTCAGGGACACAGATACGCAGTATTTT CASPTKSGVRDTDTQYF
many TRBJ1-2 TRBV18 TRBD1 TGTGCCAGCTCACCGGACAGGGCGGGTGGCTACACCTTC CASSPDRAGGYTF
many TRBJ2-7 TRBV7-2 NA TGTGCCAGCAGCTTAGGGTCCGATCCGACAGTCTACGAGCAGTACTTC CASSLGSDPTVYEQYF
few TRBJ2-5 TRBV18 TRBD2 TGTGCCAGCTCACCTCCGGGACTAGCGGGACAAGAGACCCAGTACTTC CASSPPGLAGQETQYF
NA TRBJ1-5 TRBV7-2 NA TGTGCCAGCAGCTTAGGTGGAGGGCTAAATCAGCCCCAGCATTTT CASSLGGGLNQPQHF
NA TRBJ2-5 TRBV6-2/TRBV6-3 TRBD1 TGTGCCAGCAGTCCTATAGGACAGGGAACGAAAGAGACCCAGTACTTC CASSPIGQGTKETQYF
NA TRBJ2-7 TRBV4-3 NA TGCGCCAGCAGCCAAGTCCCGGGTGACCCTATTCAGCAGTACTTC CASSQVPGDPIQQYF
many TRBJ2-3 TRBV7-3 TRBD2 TGTGCCAGCAGCCCCTTGGGCGGGGGGACAGATACGCAGTATTTT CASSPLGGGTDTQYF
many TRBJ2-2 TRBV6-2/TRBV6-3 TRBD2 TGTGCCAGCGGCCGACTAGCGGGGAACACCGGGGAGCTGTTTTTT CASGRLAGNTGELFF
many TRBJ1-1 TRBV20-1 NA TGCAGTGCTAGGCGTGCGGTAGGCACTGAAGCTTTCTTT CSARRAVGTEAFF
many TRBJ2-2 TRBV7-6 NA TGTGCCAGCAGCCGGGTATCTCGCAACACCGGGGAGCTGTTTTTT CASSRVSRNTGELFF
many TRBJ1-4 TRBV29-1 NA TGCAGCGTTCTCTTGGACAGCGTTAATGAAAAACTGTTTTTT CSVLLDSVNEKLFF
many TRBJ1-2 TRBV7-8 NA TGTGCCAGCAGCTTAGCGGGGCAGGGGAACTATGGCTACACCTTC CASSLAGQGNYGYTF
many TRBJ2-2 TRBV29-1 NA TGCAGCGTTGAAGGGGGGGTAGGAGGGCGCACCGGGGAGCTGTTTTTT CSVEGGVGGRTGELFF
NA TRBJ2-1 TRBV4-1 TRBD1 TGCGCCAGCAGCCAAGAAACTTTCCCGGACAGGGGTTTGTTCTTC CASSQETFPDRGLFF
many TRBJ1-2 TRBV6-5 NA TGTGCCAGCAGTTACTCCGGGCTACAGGGTGGCGCTAACTATGGCTACACCTTC CASSYSGLQGGANYGYTF
many TRBJ2-1 TRBV7-9 NA TGTGCCAGCACCCTAGTGAAGGAGTACAATGAGCAGTTCTTC CASTLVKEYNEQFF
few TRBJ2-1 TRBV3-1 NA TGTGCCAGCAGCCAAGATCCCCAGGGGTGGGAGCAGTTCTTC CASSQDPQGWEQFF
NA TRBJ2-5 TRBV30 TRBD2 TGTGCCTCCACGAAGGGACTAGCGGGGGGAACGAAAGAGACCCAGTACTTC CASTKGLAGGTKETQYF
many TRBJ2-7 TRBV5-1 NA TGCGCCAGCAGAAGAGGGGACGAGCAGTACTTC CASRRGDEQYF
many TRBJ1-1 TRBV7-9 NA TGTGCCAGCAGCTTAGAGGGACGGCAGAACACTGAAGCTTTCTTT CASSLEGRQNTEAFF
many TRBJ2-3 TRBV5-5 TRBD2 TGTGCCAGCAGCCGACCGGCTAGCGGGGTTACAGATACGCAGTATTTT CASSRPASGVTDTQYF
once TRBJ1-1 TRBV7-2 NA TGTGCCAGCCTAGAGGGGTTGAACACTGAAGCTTTCTTT CASLEGLNTEAFF
many TRBJ2-5 TRBV10-1 TRBD1 TGCGCCAGCAGTAAAGGACAGGGCCAAGAGACCCAGTACTTC CASSKGQGQETQYF
many TRBJ2-1 TRBV10-3 NA TGTGCCATCAGATCACAGGAAAACAATGAGCAGTTCTTC CAIRSQENNEQFF
many TRBJ2-3 TRBV25-1 NA TGTGCCAGCGGTAATGGGTGGGGGGTGACAGATACGCAGTATTTT CASGNGWGVTDTQYF
many TRBJ1-1 TRBV2 NA TGTGCCAGCAGTGAATCTAGGAACTACCTCACTGAAGCTTTCTTT CASSESRNYLTEAFF
many TRBJ2-1 TRBV3-1 NA TGTGCCAGCAGCGGGACCTACTCCTACAATGAGCAGTTCTTC CASSGTYSYNEQFF
many TRBJ2-1 TRBV5-1 NA TGCGCCAGCAGGCGGGGTGGGTCCTCCTACAATGAGCAGTTCTTC CASRRGGSSYNEQFF
many TRBJ2-7 TRBV27 NA TGTGCCAGCTATCCAAAGGCGGGGGCGGTCTACGAGCAGTACTTC CASYPKAGAVYEQYF
many TRBJ2-2 TRBV7-2 TRBD2 TGTGCCAGCAGCTTACGGAGCGGGAGTAACACCGGGGAGCTGTTTTTT CASSLRSGSNTGELFF
many TRBJ1-4 TRBV5-6 TRBD1 TGTGCCAGCAGCTGGACAGGGGGCGGTGAAAAACTGTTTTTT CASSWTGGGEKLFF
many TRBJ2-3 TRBV30 TRBD2 TGTGCCTGGAGTGTCGCTAGCGGCTTCACAGATACGCAGTATTTT CAWSVASGFTDTQYF
many TRBJ2-3 TRBV11-2 TRBD2 TGTGCCAGCAGCATCCGACTAGCGGGAGGATTAAAAGATACGCAGTATTTT CASSIRLAGGLKDTQYF